What follows is one T cell receptor beta chain and its context. TCRdb's table, derived via immunoSEQ multiplex PCR, lists solely in-frame clones and lacks some. The profile covers about 240,000 clones, with around 80% appearing a single time and 3.4% taken by the ten largest. CDR3 length equals 15 residues. Germline CDR1 MNHEY, CDR2 SVGAGI. Trimming removed 0 bases from V and 1 base from J, with 9 bases in between. The source of the sample is a study of blood T cell repertoires in COVID-19. The receptor was isolated from a young woman with acute or convalescent COVID-19. This chain links TRBV6-5 with TRBJ1-2; D not certain. The source material was peripheral blood. CDR3 in amino acids: CASSYSEGSNYGYTF. CDR3 coding DNA: TGTGCCAGCAGTTACTCAGAAGGGAGTAACTATGGCTACACCTTC.